This TCR beta chain was identified during a study of Graves' ophthalmopathy and Graves' hyperthyroidism. Study-level points and caveats: Detected in blood as well were most expanded thyroid clonotypes with frequency above 0.001. The model forecast ophthalmopathy progression, reaching around 66% sensitivity and 72% to 80% specificity.

Amplification from RNA transcripts yielded the TCR beta CDR3 regions. HTBI primers served in a first-round RT-PCR, which a second-round multiplex PCR followed. TCRdb re-called the multiplex PCR reads through MiXCR, storing one row per CDR3 protein. The sample consists of almost 750,000 distinct CDR3 sequences, 40% of them appearing once. With respect to this clonotype: Its antigen is unknown.

V lost 6 bases and J lost 6, with 17 bases in between. This CDR3 contains 14 residues. Per the germline V gene, CDR1 is MGHDK and CDR2 is SYGVNS. J is TRBJ1-2 and V is TRBV25-1; a possible D gene is TRBD1 (6 bases). What was sequenced was peripheral blood. The receptor's source is an adult man with Graves' ophthalmopathy. The CDR3 spells CASRVTGSSDGYTF. CDR3 DNA: TGTGCCAGCAGGGTAACAGGGTCCTCTGATGGCTACACCTTC.